The sample holds a few counts of the clone carrying this T cell receptor beta chain. The data derive from a study of blood T cell repertoires in COVID-19. TCRdb's table, derived via immunoSEQ multiplex PCR, lists solely in-frame clones and lacks some. This table has 350,000 or so clones, roughly 86% appearing once. This CDR3 contains 13 residues. Germline-derived CDR1 and CDR2 are LNHDA and SQIVND (reference sequence). The V gene lost 10 bases and the J gene lost 5 bases, with 17 bases spanning the gap. Seattle patients were enrolled during active infection and followed longitudinally. The material sequenced was peripheral blood. The J gene is TRBJ2-5, the V gene TRBV19; maybe TRBD1 (6 bases). This clonotype was obtained from a woman aged 25 to 39 with COVID-19, enrolled during active disease. CDR3 DNA: TGTGCCACCAGAAACAGGGTCCGGGAGACCCAGTACTTC. Residues: CATRNRVRETQYF.